A single sample is the source of the 18 T cell receptor beta chains below, sequenced in a study of T cells after yellow fever vaccination. Each CDR3 protein is one row after TCRdb ran MiXCR on the 5' RACE reads. Found here are 300,000 to 400,000 distinct CDR3 sequences, roughly 6.1% of them singletons; the top ten hold 14% to 15%. This material consisted of PBMCs, taken 5 days after the yellow fever booster vaccination. The receptors were sampled from a man aged 25 to 40 who received the YFV17D yellow fever vaccine.

This clonotype was detected only a few times. The rearrangement joins TRBV6-1 to TRBJ2-4, with TRBD1 identical over 10 bases. This CDR3 has 15 amino acids. The germline CDR1 and CDR2 sequences are MNHNS and SASEGT. V was pared by 6 bases and J by 0 bases, with 2 bases of the junction left unmatched. The CDR3 here is CASSDRGRAKNIQYF. CDR3 DNA: TGTGCCAGCAGCGACAGGGGGCGAGCCAAAAACATTCAGTACTTC.

The chain is built from TRBV29-1 and TRBJ1-2, with D tentatively TRBD1 (6 bases). The CDR3 runs to 14 residues. CDR1 is SQVTM, CDR2 ANQGSEA, per germline. The germline V and J ends were trimmed by 7 bases and 0 bases, with 15 bases remaining between them. This CDR3 is CSASRQATNYGYTF. The CDR3 nucleotides read TGCAGCGCCTCTAGACAGGCGACTAACTATGGCTACACCTTC.

This clonotype showed up just a few times. The CDR3 nucleotides read TGCGCCAGCAGCATTACAGGGGATGCGGCCGGGGAGCTGTTTTTT. Translation gives CASSITGDAAGELFF. The chain has TRBV5-1 and TRBJ2-2; 7 bases fit TRBD1. CDR1 is SGHRS and CDR2 is YFSETQ in the germline V gene. The V segment lost 4 bases and the J segment 6 bases; nucleotides outside the gene matches: 9. The CDR3 totals 15 residues.

There are a few counts of this clonotype. The CDR3 DNA reads as TGTGCCAGCAGCCCCCACGGGAGGAACGGGAAAGAGACCCAGTACTTC. Encoded protein: CASSPHGRNGKETQYF. The chain recombines TRBV7-3 with TRBJ2-5; 7 bases are shared with TRBD2. Germline CDR1 and CDR2: SGHTA and FQGTGA. The CDR3 spans 16 residues. V dropped 5 bases and J dropped 3; count of bases not matched to a gene: 12.

The sample holds many counts of this clonotype. The chain couples TRBV12-3 or TRBV12-4 to TRBJ2-5; D is undetermined. This CDR3 has 11 residues. V lost 3 bases and J lost 7, with 6 bases in between. The CDR3 loop reads CASSFSWTQYF. The DNA of the CDR3 is TGTGCCAGCAGTTTTTCGTGGACCCAGTACTTC.

DNA for the CDR3: TGTGCCAGCAGCTTCTCTCGGACCAGCGGGAGGAAAACAGATACGCAGTATTTT. Amino acid sequence: CASSFSRTSGRKTDTQYF. The chain recombines TRBV11-2 with TRBJ2-3; 9 bases agree with TRBD2. The V gene end was trimmed by 3 bases and the J gene end by 3 bases; junction bases not matched to a gene: 13. The CDR3 length is 18 residues. CDR1 is SGHAT, CDR2 FQNNGV, per germline. Complete variable domain (other parts from reference TRBV11-2 and TRBJ2-3): EAGVAQSPRYKIIEKRQSVAFWCNPISGHATLYWYQQILGQGPKLLIQFQNNGVVDDSQLPKDRFSAERLKGVDSTLKIQPAKLEDSAVYLCASSFSRTSGRKTDTQYFGPGTRLTVL.

This clonotype has at least ten counts. V usage is TRBV27 and J usage is TRBJ2-7, with D tentatively TRBD1 or TRBD2 (6 bases each). Trimming stripped 6 bases from V and 7 bases from J, with 19 bases between. There are 14 residues in the CDR3. The germline V gene encodes CDR1 MNHEY and CDR2 SMNVEV (reference sequence). DNA of the CDR3: TGTGCCAGCAGGGCGACAGGAGGGGTGAGGGAGCAGTACTTC. This sequence encodes CASRATGGVREQYF.

This clonotype was observed at least ten times. The V and J genes are TRBV7-2 and TRBJ2-1; TRBD2 agrees at 14 bases. J gave up 15 bases and V 2 bases, and 15 bases lay outside the gene matches. The CDR3 contains 17 residues. CDR1 and CDR2 from the germline V gene are SGHTA and FQGNSA. The CDR3 protein is CASSLRERGTSGSVLFF. The DNA for the CDR3 is TGTGCCAGCAGCTTACGCGAGAGAGGGACTAGCGGGAGTGTACTGTTCTTC.

Many counts were recorded for this clonotype. The chain carries TRBV28 and TRBJ2-3; TRBD1 aligns across 9 bases. The germline V gene has CDR1 MDHEN and CDR2 SYDVKM. The CDR3 is 16 residues long. Unmatched junction bases numbered 6, after V lost 2 bases and J lost 3 bases. In nucleotides, the CDR3 is TGTGCCAGCAGTTTACCCCCCGGACAGGGGACAGATACGCAGTATTTT. As protein: CASSLPPGQGTDTQYF.

To note about this clonotype: At one end the junction does not follow the germline gene, possibly because of a read error. The chain carries TRBV20-1 and TRBJ2-2; no clear D. The germline V gene has CDR1 DFQATT and CDR2 SNEGSKA (reference sequence). The CDR3 contains 16 residues. As DNA, the CDR3 is TGCTGTGCTAGGAACTCACTACAGTCGAACACCGGGGAGCTGTTTTTT. This sequence encodes CCARNSLQSNTGELFF.

This clonotype was picked up a small number of times. V usage is TRBV20-1 and J usage is TRBJ2-5; 7 positions agree with TRBD2. CDR3 length equals 16 residues. Trimming removed 2 bases from V and 4 bases from J; junction bases left unmatched: 13. CDR1 and CDR2 (germline): DFQATT, SNEGSKA (reference sequence). The CDR3 loop is CSARSPVGGWGETQYF. In DNA form, the CDR3 reads TGCAGTGCTAGATCTCCCGTGGGGGGGTGGGGAGAGACCCAGTACTTC.

This clonotype was seen repeatedly, ten times or more. The genes are TRBV5-1 and TRBJ2-7, with a possible D match to TRBD1 (5 bases). This CDR3 is built from 14 residues. Trimming took off 5 bases at V and 6 bases at J, with 18 bases between the two ends. Germline V lookup: CDR1 SGHRS, CDR2 YFSETQ. The CDR3 nucleotides are TGCGCCAGCAGGAAAGGGGATCCCATCAGCGAGCAGTACTTC. Translation: CASRKGDPISEQYF. Full variable domain (missing parts from reference TRBV5-1 and TRBJ2-7): KAGVTQTPRYLIKTRGQQVTLSCSPISGHRSVSWYQQTPGQGLQFLFEYFSETQRNKGNFPGRFSGRQFSNSRSEMNVSTLELGDSALYLCASRKGDPISEQYFGPGTRLTVT.

This clonotype has ten or more counts. The V call is TRBV20-1, the J call TRBJ2-1; D is undetermined. Trimming pared 3 bases from V and 15 bases from J, leaving 15 bases between. The length of the CDR3 is 11 residues. CDR1 is DFQATT and CDR2 is SNEGSKA in the germline V gene (reference sequence). The CDR3 sequence: CSARGPREAFF. The CDR3 DNA sequence: TGCAGTGCTAGGGGCCCTAGAGAAGCGTTCTTC.

In its sample, this clonotype was seen many times. The chain links TRBV20-1 to TRBJ1-1; D unresolved. The germline V gene encodes CDR1 DFQATT and CDR2 SNEGSKA (reference sequence). With 5 bases removed from V and 0 bases from J, the gap between germline ends came to 7 bases. This CDR3 has 12 residues. This CDR3 reads CSAGRMNTEAFF. The CDR3 DNA sequence: TGCAGTGCTGGCAGGATGAACACTGAAGCTTTCTTT.

The chain carries TRBV12-3 or TRBV12-4 and TRBJ2-7, with 10 bases fitting TRBD2. The CDR3 length is 15 residues. The J segment lost 3 bases and the V segment lost 1 base, leaving 3 bases of the junction unmatched. CDR3 in amino acids: CASSLDTSGIYEQYF. The CDR3 DNA is TGTGCCAGCAGTTTAGATACTAGCGGGATCTACGAGCAGTACTTC.

The CDR3 sequence: CASSLPIMGTEAFF. CDR3 nucleotide sequence: TGTGCCAGCAGCTTACCCATAATGGGCACTGAAGCTTTCTTT. The gene calls are TRBV7-9 and TRBJ1-1; no clear D. V was clipped by 2 bases and J by 4 bases, with 11 bases between them. The CDR3 covers 14 residues. CDR1 SEHNR and CDR2 FQNEAQ come from the germline V gene (reference sequence).

This clonotype showed up many times. V is TRBV15 and J is TRBJ2-3; no definite D call. This CDR3 has 16 amino acids. Trimming cost V 0 bases and J 5 bases, with 15 bases left between them. Germline V lookup: CDR1 LNHNV, CDR2 YYDKDF (reference sequence). CDR3 sequence: CATSRDLLSPRDTQYF. CDR3 coding DNA: TGTGCCACCAGCAGAGATCTACTATCCCCTAGAGATACGCAGTATTTT.

The chain joins TRBV6-2 or TRBV6-3 to TRBJ1-5, with D hard to call. Per germline, CDR1 MNHEY and CDR2 SVGEGT. The CDR3 spans 12 residues. The V gene lost 6 bases and the J gene lost 11 bases, with 14 bases spanning the gap. The chain's CDR3 is CASSADRVAQHF. The CDR3, as DNA: TGTGCCAGCAGCGCCGACCGGGTGGCCCAGCATTTT.